This T cell receptor beta chain was obtained from a study of identical twins. Study results and caveats: Beta out-of-frame sequences showed weaker excess twin sharing. Some out-of-frame alpha sequences were shared by twins, and these showed excess low generation probability. Insertion counts were lower in abundant cord blood beta clonotypes, a trend that memory repertoires did not show.

This clonotype was counted only a few times. The antigen remains undetermined. TCRdb redid the calling of the 5' RACE reads with MiXCR, one entry per CDR3 protein. The repertoire holds around 300,000 distinct CDR3 sequences, less than 9% seen once, with over 2% in the top ten. V lost 3 bases, J lost 1 base, and 5 bases stayed unmatched. The CDR3 covers 16 residues. Germline V lookup: CDR1 KGHSH, CDR2 LQKENI. The data also belong to a second study, concerning yellow fever vaccine responses in identical twins.

The chain has TRBV18 and TRBJ2-2, with 7 bases identical to TRBD2. Sequences were obtained from memory (CD45RO+) T cells sorted from blood. This receptor was taken from a woman younger than 35 in good health. This chain's CDR3 is CASSPRLAVNTGELFF. CDR3 nucleotide sequence: TGTGCCAGCTCACCGAGACTAGCCGTGAACACCGGGGAGCTGTTTTTT.